The clone carrying this TCR beta chain is a singleton in its sample. Original data processing: Amplification of reference gene primers provided the estimated nucleated cell counts. Data came from immunoSEQ multiplex PCR; TCRdb stores just in-frame clones and leaves some out. V and J calls and clone size follow that table, whereas D and trimming were derived from the DNA. Here the sample spans fewer than 40,000 clones, around 87% being singletons. This specimen belongs to a study of blood T cell repertoires in COVID-19. Overall study context: Sites in the United States, Italy and Spain provided acute and convalescent COVID-19 samples. PBMCs, B-cell-depleted T cells, or T cells provided the cDNA or gDNA that made up the material.

After removal of 2 bases from V and 5 bases from J, the junction contained 8 bases not matched to a gene. The CDR3 is 15 amino acids. Germline V gene lookup returns CDR1 MNHNY and CDR2 SVGAGI (reference sequence). This TCR was recovered from a man aged 60-69 years with active COVID-19. The chain couples TRBV6-6 to TRBJ1-1; 7 nucleotides match TRBD1. The sample taken for sequencing was peripheral blood. The CDR3 DNA reads as TGTGCCAGCAGTTACGGTGGAGGGGGCTGGACTGAAGCTTTCTTT. Its protein product is CASSYGGGGWTEAFF.